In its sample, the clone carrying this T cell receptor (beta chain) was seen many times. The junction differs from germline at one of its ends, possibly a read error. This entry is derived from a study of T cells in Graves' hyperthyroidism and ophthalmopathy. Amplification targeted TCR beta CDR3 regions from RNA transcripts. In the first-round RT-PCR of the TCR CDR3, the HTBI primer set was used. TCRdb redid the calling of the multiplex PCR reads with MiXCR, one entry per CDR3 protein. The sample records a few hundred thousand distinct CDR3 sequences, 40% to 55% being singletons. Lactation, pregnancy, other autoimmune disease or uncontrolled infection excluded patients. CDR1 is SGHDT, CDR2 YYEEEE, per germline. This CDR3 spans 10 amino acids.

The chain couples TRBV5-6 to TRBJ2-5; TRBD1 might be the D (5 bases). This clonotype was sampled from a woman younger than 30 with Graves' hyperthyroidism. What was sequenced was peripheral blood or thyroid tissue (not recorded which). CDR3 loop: CASSLGQCDF. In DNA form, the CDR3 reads TGTGCCAGCAGCTTGGGACAGTGTGACTTC.